This T cell receptor (beta chain) was found in a study of blood T cells in healthy people across ages. Findings of the study overall: Significant beta diversity loss was already apparent by age approximately 42, declining roughly linearly.

There are 14 residues in the CDR3. Germline V gene sequence: CDR1 SGHTA, CDR2 FQGNSA. V lost 1 base and J 3 bases, leaving 10 bases between the germline ends. This clonotype occurred a few times. No antigen is known for it. Caucasian, healthy and from Russia, the donors were aged between about 6 and 90. A sample-barcoded 5' primer and a J-beta primer mix were used in a second PCR of roughly 7 to 11 cycles. In TCRdb, the 5' RACE reads were re-called with MiXCR into one record per CDR3 protein. Here the sample spans approximately 900,000 distinct CDR3 sequences, around 46% being singletons. The material sequenced was blood. The source of this sequence is a man younger than 45 in good health. The chain couples TRBV7-2 to TRBJ2-7; maybe TRBD1 (5 bases). The CDR3 is CASSLVQGGYEQYF. The CDR3 region has the DNA TGTGCCAGCAGCTTAGTTCAGGGTGGCTACGAGCAGTACTTC.